Reported below is one T cell receptor beta chain. The record originates from a study of blood T cell repertoires in COVID-19. As for the study in general: Sample material is recorded as cDNA or gDNA derived from T cells, B-cell-depleted T cells, or PBMCs.

This CDR3 has 14 amino acids. Germline values: CDR1 LNHNV, CDR2 YYDKDF (reference sequence). V was clipped by 4 bases and J by 7 bases; unmatched bases: 5. The method was immunoSEQ multiplex PCR; TCRdb's version includes in-frame clones alone and lacks a portion of them. The sample has some 120,000 clones, more than 70% seen once. Source material: peripheral blood. V is TRBV15 and J is TRBJ1-4; 8 bases are shared with TRBD1. This TCR was sampled from a woman of 80 years or more with acute or convalescent COVID-19. CDR3 bases: TGTGCCACCAGCAAGGGGACAGGACCTGAAAAACTGTTTTTT. Translating gives CATSKGTGPEKLFF.